This entry describes one T cell receptor (beta chain). The antigen remains unidentified. This entry is derived from a study of T cell responses to AZD1222 COVID-19 vaccine. The overall study: Pooled together were second doses at about 4 or about 12 weeks.

Study-wide points: Variant regions that are unmutated are reportedly the target of nearly half of spike-specific TCRs. Rises in breadth and depth of Spike-specific TCRs came after two AZD1222 doses.

Germline CDR1 and CDR2: SGHAT and FQNNGV. V was shortened by 8 bases and J by 0 bases, with 17 bases between the two germline ends. This CDR3 is 15 amino acids long. Libraries were prepared by immunoSEQ multiplex PCR; TCRdb keeps only in-frame clonotypes and omits some of them. This table has some 140,000 clones, about 90% appearing once. The clonotype was recovered from an adult in good health. The chain uses TRBV11-2 and TRBJ2-7, with D perhaps being TRBD1 or TRBD2 (5 bases each). The specimen comprised peripheral blood, sampled on day 0 of AZD1222 vaccination. The CDR3 sequence is CASSLWGSASYEQYF. The CDR3 bases are TGTGCCAGCTCCCTTTGGGGGTCCGCCTCCTACGAGCAGTACTTC.